This passage covers 7 T cell receptor beta chains from one sample sequenced in a study of cytomegalovirus exposure and HLA in healthy donors. The PCR ran on 60 Vbeta and 13 Jbeta primers. Sequencing was performed with immunoSEQ multiplex PCR; in TCRdb, only in-frame clones are kept and a portion is missing. The profile shows around 130,000 clones, around 83% of them singletons. The sample consisted of PBMCs. The receptors derive from a young woman in good health and CMV-seropositive.

The chain couples TRBV6-5 to TRBJ1-1; weak D call: TRBD1 (6 bases). Germline values: CDR1 MNHEY, CDR2 SVGAGI. This CDR3 is built from 15 residues. The V end was cut by 6 bases, the J end by 0 bases, with 14 bases between. CDR3: CASRRGGGVNTEAFF. For the CDR3, the DNA is TGTGCCAGCAGGAGGGGGGGCGGAGTGAACACTGAAGCTTTCTTT.

The CDR3 spells CAISERAGGPGNEQFF. The CDR3 region has the DNA TGTGCCATCAGTGAAAGGGCGGGGGGGCCGGGTAATGAGCAGTTCTTC. This chain uses TRBV10-3 with TRBJ2-1; TRBD2 aligns across 9 bases. Germline trimming cut 3 bases from V and 7 bases from J; bases unmatched to any gene: 10. This CDR3 has 16 residues. Germline V gene data show CDR1 as ENHRY and CDR2 as SYGVKD.

The V and J genes are TRBV2 and TRBJ1-4; no reliable D call. The CDR3 is 15 residues long. Germline lookup yields CDR1 SNHLY and CDR2 FYNNEI. The V end lost 6 bases, the J end lost 6 bases, and 17 bases lay between the germline ends. The CDR3 protein is CASRGNLAGYEKLFF. DNA of the CDR3: TGTGCCAGCAGAGGAAATTTGGCGGGCTATGAAAAACTGTTTTTT.

In DNA form, the CDR3 reads TGTGCCAGCTCACCCCGAGGACAGGGCAACTATGGCTACACCTTC. Protein: CASSPRGQGNYGYTF. The chain has TRBV18 and TRBJ1-2; 8 bases line up with TRBD1. Germline-derived CDR1 and CDR2 are KGHSH and LQKENI. The CDR3 is 15 amino acids. V lost 3 bases, J lost 2 bases, and 5 bases stayed unmatched.

This rearrangement joins TRBV2 to TRBJ2-1, with TRBD2 matching 7 bases. J gave up 8 bases and V 8 bases, and 12 bases lay outside the gene matches. This CDR3 contains 14 residues. The germline gives CDR1 SNHLY, CDR2 FYNNEI. CDR3 loop: CASPPGPREDEQFF. CDR3 DNA: TGTGCCAGCCCCCCAGGGCCCCGGGAGGATGAGCAGTTCTTC.

This rearrangement joins TRBV6-1 to TRBJ2-2; a possible D gene is TRBD2 (5 bases). CDR3 length: 14 residues. Germline lookup yields CDR1 MNHNS and CDR2 SASEGT. V lost 7 bases and J lost 5, with 14 bases in between. CDR3: CASTLDWTTGELFF. CDR3 sequence (DNA): TGTGCCAGCACCCTGGACTGGACGACCGGGGAGCTGTTTTTT.

This rearrangement joins TRBV27 to TRBJ2-4, with TRBD2 identical over 11 bases. Losses at the gene ends were 2 bases for V and 2 bases for J; bases not matched to a gene: 11. Germline V lookup: CDR1 MNHEY, CDR2 SMNVEV (reference sequence). The CDR3 loop spans 19 amino acids. The CDR3, as DNA: TGTGCCAGCAGTTTAGATGGCCTAGCGGGGGGCGGATCCAAAAACATTCAGTACTTC. As protein: CASSLDGLAGGGSKNIQYF.